The rows below give T cell receptor beta chains drawn from one sample of a study of CD8 T cells in Susac syndrome. TCRdb independently ran MiXCR on the immunoSEQ multiplex PCR reads; one entry per CDR3 protein. The data contain a few hundred thousand distinct CDR3 sequences, 90% to 95% of them singletons. The sequenced sample was CD4+ T cells from PBMCs. The source of these receptors is a human donor with multiple sclerosis. The CDR3 runs from the conserved cysteine through the conserved F or W. The D gene is left open where the match is weak.

cdr3_length: 18; v_call: TRBV7-9; d_call: TRBD1; cdr3_aa: CASSSRQGLDSGANVLTF
cdr3_length: 16; v_call: TRBV11-2; d_call: -; cdr3_aa: CASSAPRTDNTGELFF
cdr3_length: 13; v_call: TRBV11-2; d_call: -; cdr3_aa: CASSLEVRGALHF
cdr3_length: 15; v_call: TRBV7-3; d_call: TRBD2; cdr3_aa: CASSLEAGEHNEQFF
cdr3_length: 15; v_call: TRBV5-1; d_call: -; cdr3_aa: CASSKRTATNEKLFF
cdr3_length: 16; v_call: TRBV24-1; d_call: TRBD2; cdr3_aa: CATSGFTSGGRNEQFF
cdr3_length: 13; v_call: TRBV20-1; d_call: -; cdr3_aa: CSANEATNEKLFF
cdr3_length: 12; v_call: TRBV29-1; d_call: -; cdr3_aa: CSVEEGGNPQFF
cdr3_length: 14; v_call: TRBV20-1; d_call: -; cdr3_aa: CSARGDSGKDVQYF
cdr3_length: 16; v_call: TRBV24-1; d_call: TRBD1; cdr3_aa: CATSEMTGGAYNEQFF
cdr3_length: 14; v_call: TRBV27; d_call: TRBD1; cdr3_aa: CASRRTGGDYGYTF
cdr3_length: 15; v_call: TRBV5-1; d_call: -; cdr3_aa: CASSLTLSGTGELFF
cdr3_length: 17; v_call: TRBV12-3/TRBV12-4; d_call: -; cdr3_aa: CASSFGPPGLAGEKLFF
cdr3_length: 16; v_call: TRBV7-2; d_call: -; cdr3_aa: CASSFSGTQTYNEQFF
cdr3_length: 13; v_call: TRBV20-1; d_call: -; cdr3_aa: CSASLGSNGELFF
cdr3_length: 16; v_call: TRBV24-1; d_call: TRBD2; cdr3_aa: CATSDRGGPGHSEQFF
cdr3_length: 14; v_call: TRBV18; d_call: -; cdr3_aa: CASSLTGFGQPQHF
cdr3_length: 15; v_call: TRBV5-4; d_call: TRBD2; cdr3_aa: CASRFSGGGTDTQYF
cdr3_length: 13; v_call: TRBV28; d_call: -; cdr3_aa: CASSVWEGEKLFF
cdr3_length: 16; v_call: TRBV20-1; d_call: TRBD2; cdr3_aa: CSARDFGGLAGNEQFF
cdr3_length: 11; v_call: TRBV24-1; d_call: TRBD1; cdr3_aa: CATSRTGVSYF
cdr3_length: 18; v_call: TRBV4-2; d_call: -; cdr3_aa: CASSQDRGDDYSGNTIYF